One sample yielded the 22 T cell receptor beta chains listed below, sequenced in a study of cytomegalovirus exposure and HLA in healthy donors. Researchers ran the PCR with 60 Vbeta and 13 Jbeta primers. Clones were sequenced by immunoSEQ multiplex PCR, and TCRdb holds only the in-frame ones, with some missing. The sample carries over 130,000 clones, 55% to 80% recorded once. The specimen was PBMCs. These receptors were obtained from a woman aged 55-70 years in good health and CMV-seropositive.

This clone was found a few times. The CDR3 DNA reads TGTGCCATCAGTGAGTCGCCAAGCGGGAGTAGTCTCACTGAGCAGTTCTTC. It codes for CAISESPSGSSLTEQFF. This chain links TRBV10-3 with TRBJ2-1, with 8 positions matching TRBD2. The V segment lost 0 bases and the J segment 9 bases; nucleotides outside the gene matches: 13. The CDR3 is made up of 17 amino acids. Germline CDR1 is ENHRY and CDR2 is SYGVKD.

This clone has a handful of counts. The gene calls are TRBV5-5 and TRBJ2-2, with D tentatively TRBD2 (6 bases). This CDR3 is built from 14 residues. Per germline, CDR1 SGHKS and CDR2 YYEKEE (reference sequence). Trimming took off 4 bases at V and 5 bases at J, with 12 bases between the two ends. Here the CDR3 DNA reads TGTGCCAGCAGCCTGACTAGTAATACCGGGGAGCTGTTTTTT. Its protein is CASSLTSNTGELFF.

V gene TRBV28 combines with J gene TRBJ2-4; possible D gene TRBD1, 5 bases. V was shortened by 3 bases and J by 5 bases, with 8 bases between the two germline ends. Looked up from germline, CDR1 is MDHEN and CDR2 is SYDVKM. The CDR3 runs 13 residues. CDR3: CASSLPQENIQYF. Written as DNA, the CDR3 is TGTGCCAGCAGTTTGCCACAGGAAAACATTCAGTACTTC.

The CDR3 DNA reads TGTGCCAGCAGTATGGGACAGGGGCTTGAAGCTTTCTTT. Protein sequence: CASSMGQGLEAFF. The rearrangement links TRBV6-5 to TRBJ1-1, with 10 bases aligning to TRBD1. J lost 7 bases, V lost 5 bases, and 4 bases had no gene match. The V gene's germline CDR1 is MNHEY and CDR2 SVGAGI. There are 13 residues in the CDR3.

The chain carries TRBV14 and TRBJ1-2; D ambiguous. In germline, CDR1 is SGHDN, CDR2 FVKESK. The V and J ends lost 3 bases and 3 bases respectively, with 8 bases between them. The CDR3 contains 13 residues. In DNA, the CDR3 is TGTGCCAGCAGCCACGGGTTTGACTATGGCTACACCTTC. Protein sequence: CASSHGFDYGYTF.

The count of this clone is one. The V call is TRBV2, the J call TRBJ2-1, with 7 bases aligning to TRBD2. Germline V CDR1 and CDR2: SNHLY, FYNNEI. Losses at the gene ends were 6 bases for V and 11 bases for J; bases not matched to a gene: 4. This CDR3 has 11 amino acids. Here the CDR3 DNA reads TGTGCCAGCAGGGGGAGGGGTCAGCAGTTCTTC. Its protein is CASRGRGQQFF.

This chain links TRBV2 with TRBJ2-3, with 12 positions matching TRBD2. The CDR3 is 16 residues long. The V segment lost 6 bases and the J segment 1 base; nucleotides outside the gene matches: 5. The V gene's germline CDR1 is SNHLY and CDR2 FYNNEI. Written as DNA, the CDR3 is TGTGCCAGCAGCGGGACTAGCGGGCCTCGCACAGATACGCAGTATTTT. Its translation is CASSGTSGPRTDTQYF. Full variable domain (outside the CDR3, taken from reference TRBV2 and TRBJ2-3): EPEVTQTPSHQVTQMGQEVILRCVPISNHLYFYWYRQILGQKVEFLVSFYNNEISEKSEIFDDQFSVERPDGSNFTLKIRSTKLEDSAMYFCASSGTSGPRTDTQYFGPGTRLTVL.

This clone was seen only a few times. V is TRBV19 and J is TRBJ1-1; no definite D call. CDR1 and CDR2 (germline): LNHDA, SQIVND (reference sequence). Deletions cut 7 bases from V and 3 bases from J, with 6 bases between. CDR3 length equals 11 residues. The CDR3: CASTFYTEAFF. CDR3 nucleotides: TGTGCCAGTACTTTCTACACTGAAGCTTTCTTT.

The V and J genes are TRBV20-1 and TRBJ2-5, with D perhaps matching TRBD1 (6 bases). The CDR3 is 11 amino acids. Germline V gives CDR1 DFQATT, CDR2 SNEGSKA (reference sequence). V was cut by 8 bases and J by 5 bases, with 12 bases left in between. CDR3 in DNA: TGCAGTACACAGGGACGGGAGACCCAGTACTTC. Residues: CSTQGRETQYF.

V is TRBV25-1 and J is TRBJ1-2, with no clear D. The V and J ends lost 4 bases and 0 bases respectively, with 6 bases between them. The length of the CDR3 is 13 residues. CDR1 MGHDK and CDR2 SYGVNS come from the germline V gene. CDR3 sequence: CASSVTSNYGYTF. In DNA, the CDR3 is TGTGCCAGCAGTGTGACTTCTAACTATGGCTACACCTTC.

V and J are TRBV4-3 and TRBJ2-3; D unclear. The CDR3 spans 14 residues. V was cut by 1 base and J by 2 bases, with 7 bases left in between. Looked up from germline, CDR1 is LGHNA and CDR2 is YSLEER. In DNA, the CDR3 is TGCGCCAGCAGCCAAGTTTTCCTCACAGATACGCAGTATTTT. Its translation: CASSQVFLTDTQYF.

The rearrangement links TRBV15 to TRBJ2-2; TRBD1 matches at 7 bases. The CDR3 runs to 13 residues. Germline CDR1 is LNHNV and CDR2 is YYDKDF (reference sequence). V lost 6 bases and J lost 6; bases outside the gene matches: 4. As DNA, the CDR3 is TGTGCCACCAGGCTCACAGGGGCCGGGGAGCTGTTTTTT. Amino acids: CATRLTGAGELFF.

This clone has only a few counts. The chain combines TRBV5-1 with TRBJ2-1; 9 bases map to TRBD2. The CDR3 loop spans 13 amino acids. From germline, CDR1 is SGHRS and CDR2 YFSETQ. After removal of 8 bases from V and 5 bases from J, the junction contained 5 bases not matched to a gene. As DNA, the CDR3 is TGCGCCAGATATAGACTAGCGGACAATGAGCAGTTCTTC. Translation: CARYRLADNEQFF.

This clone was seen a handful of times. The chain joins TRBV30 to TRBJ2-7, with D possibly being TRBD2 (6 bases). Per the germline V gene, CDR1 is GTSNPN and CDR2 is SVGIG (reference sequence). Trimming shortened V by 1 base and J by 2 bases, and 21 bases separated the two germline ends. The CDR3 length is 17 residues. CDR3 nucleotides: TGTGCCTGGAGTGGGGGTAGCGGCACTTCCTTAACCTACGAGCAGTACTTC. Its translation: CAWSGGSGTSLTYEQYF.

This clone was seen a single time. The rearrangement uses TRBV28 and TRBJ1-4; 7 bases are a match to TRBD1. Unmatched junction bases numbered 6, after V lost 7 bases and J lost 7 bases. The germline CDR1 and CDR2 sequences are MDHEN and SYDVKM. The CDR3 extends over 13 amino acids. In DNA, the CDR3 is TGTGCCAGCACCCTTGACAGGGTTGAAAAACTGTTTTTT. Encoded protein: CASTLDRVEKLFF.

The V call is TRBV10-1, the J call TRBJ2-1; D is uncertain. CDR3 size: 10 residues. The V gene's germline CDR1 is WNHNN and CDR2 SYGVQD (reference sequence). V was trimmed by 11 bases and J by 9 bases, leaving 11 bases between them. CDR3: CARYFSEQFF. The CDR3, as DNA: TGCGCCCGATATTTCAGTGAGCAGTTCTTC.

V and J are TRBV11-2 and TRBJ2-3; TRBD2 aligns across 10 bases. V was clipped by 5 bases and J by 4 bases; unmatched bases: 3. Germline V gene data show CDR1 as SGHAT and CDR2 as FQNNGV. There are 14 residues in the CDR3. CDR3 region: CASSQGTSADTQYF. CDR3 in DNA: TGTGCCAGCAGCCAAGGGACTAGCGCAGATACGCAGTATTTT.

The CDR3 protein is CAWSTPGLAVYNEQFF. For the CDR3, the DNA is TGTGCCTGGAGTACCCCGGGACTAGCGGTCTACAATGAGCAGTTCTTC. The rearrangement uses TRBV30 and TRBJ2-1, with 11 bases identical to TRBD2. Germline CDR1 is GTSNPN and CDR2 is SVGIG (reference sequence). With V trimmed by 2 bases and J by 3 bases, 6 bases remained unmatched. The CDR3 is 16 amino acids. Filled out from reference TRBV30 and TRBJ2-1, the complete variable domain reads SQTIHQWPATLVQPVGSPLSLECTVEGTSNPNLYWYRQAAGRGLQLLFYSVGIGQISSEVPQNLSASRPQDRQFILSSKKLLLSDSGFYLCAWSTPGLAVYNEQFFGPGTRLTVL.

This clone was recorded a few times. This sequence joins TRBV10-1 and TRBJ2-1, with TRBD2 matching over 8 bases. Germline CDR1 is WNHNN and CDR2 is SYGVQD (reference sequence). With 7 bases clipped from V and 6 bases from J, the junction kept 5 bases outside the gene matches. The CDR3 contains 13 residues. Here the CDR3 reads CASIPGTSNEQFF. CDR3 nucleotide sequence: TGCGCCAGCATTCCCGGGACTAGCAATGAGCAGTTCTTC.

V is TRBV28 and J is TRBJ2-1; 8 nucleotides line up with TRBD2. There are 15 residues in the CDR3. Per germline, CDR1 MDHEN and CDR2 SYDVKM. The V gene end was trimmed by 3 bases and the J gene end by 7 bases; junction bases not matched to a gene: 8. CDR3 sequence: CASSFVGAGVNEQFF. The CDR3 DNA reads as TGTGCCAGCAGTTTTGTGGGAGCGGGAGTTAATGAGCAGTTCTTC.

This clone was seen a handful of times. The chain links TRBV15 to TRBJ2-6; 11 positions agree with TRBD2. CDR1 and CDR2 (germline): LNHNV, YYDKDF (reference sequence). The CDR3 consists of 19 residues. V lost 4 bases and J lost 0; bases outside the gene matches: 8. Here the CDR3 reads CATSTPTSGIHSGANVLTF. CDR3 in DNA: TGTGCCACCAGCACGCCGACTAGCGGGATTCACTCTGGGGCCAACGTCCTGACTTTC.

J is TRBJ1-2 and V is TRBV30; 11 nucleotides agree with TRBD1. V trimming: 7 bases; J trimming: 0 bases; junction bases outside the gene matches: 13. This CDR3 is 17 amino acids long. From germline, CDR1 is GTSNPN and CDR2 SVGIG (reference sequence). CDR3 residues: CAFKKRTGGDPNYGYTF. In nucleotides, the CDR3 is TGTGCCTTTAAAAAAAGGACAGGGGGCGACCCTAACTATGGCTACACCTTC.